These 13 T cell receptor beta chains were sequenced from one sample in a study of cytomegalovirus exposure and HLA in healthy donors. PCR amplification relied on 60 Vbeta primers (plus 13 Jbeta primers). Repertoires were generated with immunoSEQ multiplex PCR, while TCRdb's copy carries only in-frame clones and drops some. Among over 60,000 clones, approximately 70% were seen once, and the ten largest hold approximately 14%. Sequencing was carried out using PBMCs. Receptors originate from a male donor in good health and CMV-seropositive.

J is TRBJ1-1 and V is TRBV6-6; D is unclear. The CDR3 totals 13 residues. Germline lookup yields CDR1 MNHNY and CDR2 SVGAGI (reference sequence). V was pared by 8 bases and J by 0 bases, with 10 bases between. The CDR3 nucleotides read TGTGCCAGCTTAAGCGGGTTGAACACTGAAGCTTTCTTT. It encodes CASLSGLNTEAFF.

The chain is built from TRBV6-1 and TRBJ2-7; 7 bases fit TRBD1. After removal of 8 bases from V and 4 bases from J, the junction contained 8 bases not matched to a gene. Per germline, CDR1 MNHNS and CDR2 SASEGT. The CDR3 is 13 residues long. CDR3 nucleotide sequence: TGTGCCAGCGGAGACAGGGTCGGATACGAGCAGTACTTC. It specifies CASGDRVGYEQYF.

The chain has TRBV2 and TRBJ2-5; TRBD1 might be the D (6 bases). The CDR3 totals 14 residues. Trimming took 6 bases from V and 4 from J, leaving 15 bases between them. From germline, CDR1 is SNHLY and CDR2 FYNNEI. The CDR3 nucleotides are TGTGCCAGCAGGGCAACAGGGATTATAGAGACCCAGTACTTC. Translating gives CASRATGIIETQYF. The full variable domain, rest sourced from reference TRBV2 and TRBJ2-5, is EPEVTQTPSHQVTQMGQEVILRCVPISNHLYFYWYRQILGQKVEFLVSFYNNEISEKSEIFDDQFSVERPDGSNFTLKIRSTKLEDSAMYFCASRATGIIETQYFGPGTRLLVL.

V is TRBV20-1 and J is TRBJ2-1, with D possibly being TRBD2 (5 bases). V was trimmed by 6 bases and J by 6 bases, leaving 9 bases between them. Germline values: CDR1 DFQATT, CDR2 SNEGSKA (reference sequence). CDR3 length equals 11 residues. CDR3 in DNA: TGCAGTGCCCAGGACTTCAATGAGCAGTTCTTC. Translation gives CSAQDFNEQFF.

This clone was picked up one time. This chain links TRBV5-1 with TRBJ2-3, with D perhaps matching TRBD1 (6 bases). The germline V gene has CDR1 SGHRS and CDR2 YFSETQ. V was clipped by 0 bases and J by 4 bases, with 12 bases between them. The CDR3 has 15 amino acids. CDR3 residues: CASSLDRVPPDTQYF. The CDR3 DNA sequence: TGCGCCAGCAGCTTGGACAGGGTGCCACCAGATACGCAGTATTTT.

This clone was seen only a few times. The chain recombines TRBV5-6 with TRBJ1-3; 7 bases fit TRBD1. Trimming removed 3 bases from V and 4 bases from J; junction bases left unmatched: 1. This CDR3 has 13 amino acids. The germline gives CDR1 SGHDT, CDR2 YYEEEE. The CDR3 region is CASSSQGGNTIYF. DNA of the CDR3: TGTGCCAGCAGCTCACAGGGGGGAAACACCATATATTTT. The whole variable domain, filled in from reference TRBV5-6 and TRBJ1-3, reads DAGVTQSPTHLIKTRGQQVTLRCSPKSGHDTVSWYQQALGQGPQFIFQYYEEEERQRGNFPDRFSGHQFPNYSSELNVNALLLGDSALYLCASSSQGGNTIYFGEGSWLTVV.

The rearrangement joins TRBV9 to TRBJ2-1, with 7 bases aligning to TRBD2. The CDR3 consists of 15 residues. Germline V CDR1 and CDR2: SGDLS, YYNGEE. The trim removed 4 bases at V and 4 bases at J, leaving 8 bases unmatched. The CDR3 DNA reads as TGTGCCAGCAGCCCCCCCCTAGCGGATTACAATGAGCAGTTCTTC. It translates to CASSPPLADYNEQFF.

The chain couples TRBV5-1 to TRBJ2-5; tentative D call: TRBD1 (5 bases). The V gene's germline CDR1 is SGHRS and CDR2 YFSETQ. Trimming shortened V by 4 bases and J by 1 base, and 11 bases separated the two germline ends. This CDR3 region has 14 residues. The CDR3 DNA reads as TGCGCCAGCAGCCTGCTCACAGGCCAAGAGACCCAGTACTTC. Its protein product is CASSLLTGQETQYF.

This rearrangement joins TRBV7-3 to TRBJ1-2; TRBD1 aligns across 8 bases. Unmatched junction bases numbered 4, after V lost 5 bases and J lost 2 bases. Per germline, CDR1 SGHTA and CDR2 FQGTGA. The CDR3 is made up of 14 amino acids. The CDR3 loop reads CASSPGGANYGYTF. For the CDR3, the DNA is TGTGCCAGCAGCCCAGGGGGCGCGAACTATGGCTACACCTTC.

The gene calls are TRBV2 and TRBJ2-7; D is undetermined. Looked up from germline, CDR1 is SNHLY and CDR2 is FYNNEI. This CDR3 has 11 amino acids. V gave up 6 bases and J gave up 3 bases, with 6 bases separating them. The CDR3 here is CASSGNYEQYF. The DNA of the CDR3 is TGTGCCAGCAGCGGTAACTACGAGCAGTACTTC. Filled out from reference TRBV2 and TRBJ2-7, the complete variable domain reads EPEVTQTPSHQVTQMGQEVILRCVPISNHLYFYWYRQILGQKVEFLVSFYNNEISEKSEIFDDQFSVERPDGSNFTLKIRSTKLEDSAMYFCASSGNYEQYFGPGTRLTVT.

The CDR3, as DNA: TGTGCCAGCAGCTTAAGGGGGGGACACACCGGGGAGCTGTTTTTT. Amino acids: CASSLRGGHTGELFF. J is TRBJ2-2 and V is TRBV7-2, with D possibly being TRBD2 (7 bases). In germline, CDR1 is SGHTA, CDR2 FQGNSA. V dropped 2 bases and J dropped 3 bases, with 10 bases sitting between them. The length of the CDR3 is 15 residues.

V and J are TRBV7-9 and TRBJ2-7; 9 bases map to TRBD1. The CDR3 covers 15 residues. The germline V gene has CDR1 SEHNR and CDR2 FQNEAQ (reference sequence). V shed 1 base, J shed 7 bases, and the junction held 8 bases outside the gene matches. CDR3 DNA sequence: TGTGCCAGCAGCTTAGGGACAGGGGCGCTTCGGGAGCAGTACTTC. As protein: CASSLGTGALREQYF.

The gene calls are TRBV2 and TRBJ1-6, with D maybe TRBD1 (6 bases). The CDR3 consists of 16 residues. Trimming cost V 5 bases and J 5 bases, with 16 bases left between them. Germline loops: CDR1 SNHLY, CDR2 FYNNEI. The CDR3 region is CASSPMGQGNNSPLHF. The CDR3 DNA sequence: TGTGCCAGCAGTCCAATGGGGCAGGGGAATAATTCACCCCTCCACTTT. The full variable domain, completed using reference TRBV2 and TRBJ1-6, is EPEVTQTPSHQVTQMGQEVILRCVPISNHLYFYWYRQILGQKVEFLVSFYNNEISEKSEIFDDQFSVERPDGSNFTLKIRSTKLEDSAMYFCASSPMGQGNNSPLHFGNGTRLTVT.